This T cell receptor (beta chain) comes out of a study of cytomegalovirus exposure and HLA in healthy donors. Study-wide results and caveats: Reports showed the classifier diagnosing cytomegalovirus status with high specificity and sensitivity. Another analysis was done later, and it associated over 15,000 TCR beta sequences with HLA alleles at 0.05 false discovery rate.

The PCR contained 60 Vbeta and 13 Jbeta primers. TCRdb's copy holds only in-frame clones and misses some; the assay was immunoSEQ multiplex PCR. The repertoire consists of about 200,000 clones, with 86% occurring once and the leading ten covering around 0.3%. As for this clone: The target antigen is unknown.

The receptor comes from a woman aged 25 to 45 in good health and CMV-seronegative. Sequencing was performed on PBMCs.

CDR3 region: CASSFSARTDTQYF. CDR3 nucleotide sequence: TGTGCCAGCAGCTTTAGCGCCCGCACAGATACGCAGTATTTT. The rearrangement links TRBV7-2 to TRBJ2-3, with D possibly matching TRBD2 (5 bases). V lost 3 bases to trimming and J lost 1 base, with 8 bases between them. The CDR3 covers 14 residues. Germline assignment: CDR1 SGHTA and CDR2 FQGNSA.